Included here is one T cell receptor beta chain sequence, with context. Antigen: not known. Naive CD8 populations comprised CD45RO-negative cells positively selected for CCR7, excluding terminally differentiated effector memory CD45RA+ cells. Adults of Caucasian background living in Nashville, Tennessee made up all donors. The entry originates in a study of shared clonotypes between healthy human individuals. Regarding the study as a whole: Sampling was confined to blood; repertoires within tissues likely differ.

Trimming removed 5 bases at V and 0 bases at J, with 9 bases between. Germline CDR1 SEHNR, CDR2 FQNEAQ (reference sequence). This CDR3 spans 14 amino acids. Some clones are missing from TCRdb's copy, which holds only in-frame ones; the method was immunoSEQ multiplex PCR. Of nearly 2 million clones listed, around 96% were seen once; the top ten hold around 1.2%. The receptor was isolated from a man younger than 35 in good health. V usage is TRBV7-9 and J usage is TRBJ2-3, with no clear D. Sequenced material: naive CD8+ T cells sorted from blood. Here the CDR3 DNA reads TGTGCCAGCAGCCCCTCGGACAGCACAGATACGCAGTATTTT. The encoded protein is CASSPSDSTDTQYF.